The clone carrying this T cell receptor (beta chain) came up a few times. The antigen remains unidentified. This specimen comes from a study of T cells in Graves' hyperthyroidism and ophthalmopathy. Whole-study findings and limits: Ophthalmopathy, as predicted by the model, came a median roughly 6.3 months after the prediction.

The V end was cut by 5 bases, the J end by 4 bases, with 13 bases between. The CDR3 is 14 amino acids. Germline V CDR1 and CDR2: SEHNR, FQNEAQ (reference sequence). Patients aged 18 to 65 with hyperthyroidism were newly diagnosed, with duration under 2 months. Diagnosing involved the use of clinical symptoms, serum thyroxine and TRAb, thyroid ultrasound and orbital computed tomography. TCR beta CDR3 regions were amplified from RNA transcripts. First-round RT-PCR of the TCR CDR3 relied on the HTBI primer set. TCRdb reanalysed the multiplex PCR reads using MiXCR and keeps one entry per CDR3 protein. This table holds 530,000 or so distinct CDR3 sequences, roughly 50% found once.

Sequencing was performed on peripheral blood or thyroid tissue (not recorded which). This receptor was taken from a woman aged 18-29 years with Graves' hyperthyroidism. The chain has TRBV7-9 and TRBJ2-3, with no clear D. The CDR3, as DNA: TGTGCCAGCAGCCCCATGGATGCAGCAGATACGCAGTATTTT. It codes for CASSPMDAADTQYF.